The rows below give T cell receptor beta chains drawn from one sample of a study of blood T cell repertoires in COVID-19. The assay was immunoSEQ multiplex PCR, and TCRdb's table has in-frame clones only and misses some. This table holds about 99,000 clones, more than 80% found once. The sequenced sample consisted of peripheral blood. These receptor sequences come from a man older than 75 with COVID-19, enrolled during active disease. Each CDR3 is given with its conserved first and last residue. A D gene is named only where the DNA matches it firmly. Expanded clones get a size class; other rows say once, few or many, or leave the size out.

>.|.|TRBJ2-1|TRBV6-5
CASSYEGGAHEQFF
TGTGCCAGCAGTTATGAGGGCGGCGCCCATGAGCAGTTCTTC
>.|.|TRBJ2-2|TRBV2
CASLRQTNTGELFF
TGTGCCAGCTTGCGGCAGACGAACACCGGGGAGCTGTTTTTT
>TRBD2|few|TRBJ2-7|TRBV5-4
CASTQGGVLASGREEQYF
TGTGCCAGCACCCAGGGCGGGGTGTTAGCTAGCGGGAGGGAAGAGCAGTACTTC
>TRBD1|.|TRBJ1-2|TRBV5-1
CASSLELAGGRANYGYTF
TGCGCCAGCAGCTTGGAGTTGGCAGGGGGGAGAGCTAACTATGGCTACACCTTC
>TRBD1|.|TRBJ1-2|TRBV28
CASSLGGQGGPGYTF
TGTGCCAGCAGTTTAGGGGGACAGGGCGGGCCTGGCTACACCTTC
>TRBD1|.|TRBJ1-1|TRBV19
CASSIPRQGYMNTEAFF
TGTGCCAGTAGTATACCTCGACAGGGGTACATGAACACTGAAGCTTTCTTT
>TRBD1|.|TRBJ2-3|TRBV24-1
CATSDPTGTGSTDTQYF
TGTGCCACCAGTGACCCTACCGGGACAGGGTCCACAGATACGCAGTATTTT
>TRBD1|.|TRBJ1-2|TRBV5-1
CASGQGPYGYTF
TGCGCCAGCGGACAGGGGCCCTATGGCTACACCTTC
>TRBD1|.|TRBJ1-1|TRBV5-1
CASSWDRETEAFF
TGCGCCAGCAGCTGGGACAGGGAAACTGAAGCTTTCTTT
>TRBD2|few|TRBJ2-3|TRBV7-2
CAGGSGDVMGQYF
TGTGCAGGGGGTAGCGGGGACGTGATGGGGCAGTATTTT
>TRBD2|.|TRBJ2-2|TRBV5-4
CASSRGGAGLNTGELFF
TGTGCCAGCAGCCGCGGGGGGGCGGGTCTAAACACCGGGGAGCTGTTTTTT
>TRBD1|.|TRBJ2-2|TRBV7-8
CATRQGYTGELFF
TGTGCCACCCGACAGGGGTACACCGGGGAGCTGTTTTTT
>TRBD2|.|TRBJ2-7|TRBV3-1/TRBV3-2
CASSQTGARAGGNYEQYF
TGTGCCAGCAGCCAAACCGGGGCCAGGGCGGGGGGGAATTACGAGCAGTACTTC
>.|.|TRBJ2-1|TRBV27
CASSLSTRPSIEQFF
TGTGCCAGCAGTTTATCGACTAGGCCGAGCATTGAGCAGTTCTTC
>.|.|TRBJ2-1|TRBV7-2
CASSLASLMENEQFF
TGTGCCAGCAGCTTAGCTAGCCTTATGGAAAATGAGCAGTTCTTC
>TRBD1|few|TRBJ1-3|TRBV5-5
CASSSEGGFQRNTIYF
TGTGCCAGCAGCTCCGAAGGGGGCTTTCAACGGAACACCATATATTTT
>TRBD1|.|TRBJ2-7|TRBV7-2
CASSLLLGETGAYEQYF
TGTGCCAGCAGCTTATTATTGGGCGAGACAGGGGCCTACGAGCAGTACTTC
>TRBD2|.|TRBJ2-5|TRBV7-9
CASSSWTGGETQYF
TGTGCCAGCAGCTCCTGGACGGGGGGAGAGACCCAGTACTTC
>.|.|TRBJ1-4|TRBV6-5
CASSPGGAWEKLFF
TGTGCCAGCAGCCCCGGAGGCGCCTGGGAAAAACTGTTTTTT
>TRBD1|.|TRBJ1-4|TRBV3-1/TRBV3-2
CASSQRPGQRIEKLFF
TGTGCCAGCAGCCAAAGACCGGGACAGAGAATTGAAAAACTGTTTTTT
>TRBD2|once|TRBJ2-2|TRBV7-8
CASIRRGLAGDRSTGELFF
TGTGCCAGCATCCGTAGGGGGCTAGCGGGGGATCGCAGCACCGGGGAGCTGTTTTTT
>.|.|TRBJ1-5|TRBV19
CASADFSNQPQHF
TGTGCCAGTGCAGATTTTAGCAATCAGCCCCAGCATTTT
>.|.|TRBJ1-3|TRBV13
CASSRGGRSSGNTIYF
TGTGCCAGCAGCCGCGGGGGCCGAAGCTCTGGAAACACCATATATTTT
>.|.|TRBJ2-7|TRBV9
CASSAGLDTSYEQYF
TGTGCCAGCAGCGCGGGACTCGATACCTCCTACGAGCAGTACTTC
>TRBD2|.|TRBJ2-1|TRBV10-2
CASSNPGTSYNEQFF
TGCGCCAGCAGCAACCCCGGGACTAGCTACAATGAGCAGTTCTTC
>.|.|TRBJ1-2|TRBV10-3
CAISESEGYLYGYTF
TGTGCCATCAGTGAGTCGGAGGGGTACCTCTATGGCTACACCTTC
>.|.|TRBJ1-4|TRBV9
CASSLDIGNPTNEKLFF
TGTGCCAGCAGCCTGGACATTGGGAATCCAACTAATGAAAAACTGTTTTTT
>.|.|TRBJ1-5|TRBV21-1
CASSKGGVVGNQPQHF
TGTGCCAGCAGCAAGGGAGGGGTAGTGGGCAATCAGCCCCAGCATTTT
>TRBD1|.|TRBJ1-3|TRBV19
CASNGRGFGAGNTIYF
TGTGCCAGTAACGGCAGGGGGTTTGGGGCTGGAAACACCATATATTTT
>.|.|TRBJ2-7|TRBV6-1
CASSEGTFYEQYF
TGTGCCAGCAGTGAAGGGACTTTTTACGAGCAGTACTTC
>.|.|TRBJ2-2|TRBV19
CASRATGELFF
TGTGCCAGCAGGGCTACCGGGGAGCTGTTTTTT
>.|.|TRBJ1-2|TRBV7-2
CASSSGPGGGYTF
TGTGCCAGCAGCTCAGGCCCTGGAGGAGGCTACACCTTC
>TRBD1|.|TRBJ1-1|TRBV7-9
CASSRPGTENTEAFF
TGTGCCAGCAGCCGACCCGGGACAGAGAACACTGAAGCTTTCTTT
>TRBD2|.|TRBJ2-1|TRBV29-1
CSAQRSGGPNEQFF
TGCAGCGCTCAACGCAGCGGGGGACCCAATGAGCAGTTCTTC
>TRBD2|.|TRBJ2-6|TRBV7-2
CASSLRGAGANVLTF
TGTGCCAGCAGCTTGCGGGGGGCTGGGGCCAACGTCCTGACTTTC
>TRBD2|.|TRBJ2-3|TRBV25-1
CASSAPGGRGADTQYF
TGTGCCAGCAGCGCCCCGGGAGGGAGGGGCGCAGATACGCAGTATTTT
>TRBD1|.|TRBJ1-5|TRBV2
CASSGQGANQPQHF
TGTGCCAGCAGTGGACAGGGAGCCAATCAGCCCCAGCATTTT
>.|.|TRBJ2-2|TRBV7-3
CASSLTGSVTGELFF
TGTGCCAGCAGCTTAACCGGGAGTGTCACCGGGGAGCTGTTTTTT
>.|few|TRBJ1-4|TRBV30
CAWSRETGVDEKLFF
TGTGCCTGGAGTAGGGAGACAGGAGTGGATGAAAAACTGTTTTTT
>TRBD2|.|TRBJ2-5|TRBV7-8
CASSLVGGWETQYF
TGTGCCAGCAGCCTAGTCGGGGGGTGGGAGACCCAGTACTTC
>.|.|TRBJ2-3|TRBV15
CATSRYRDSNTDTQYF
TGTGCCACCAGCAGATACCGGGACTCTAACACAGATACGCAGTATTTT
>.|.|TRBJ1-5|TRBV6-5
CASQVQGGQPQHF
TGTGCCAGCCAGGTACAGGGTGGTCAGCCCCAGCATTTT
>.|.|TRBJ2-4|TRBV7-9
CASSLGSGWSLAKNIQYF
TGTGCCAGCAGCTTAGGTTCAGGTTGGTCTCTAGCCAAAAACATTCAGTACTTC
>TRBD1|.|TRBJ2-3|TRBV7-3
CASSLAGTGAPDTQYF
TGTGCCAGCAGCTTAGCCGGGACAGGGGCCCCAGATACGCAGTATTTT
>TRBD1|.|TRBJ2-5|TRBV5-1
CASRTRGHQETQYF
TGCGCCAGCAGGACCAGGGGGCATCAAGAGACCCAGTACTTC
>.|once|TRBJ2-1|TRBV11-1
CASSLRGSGEQFF
TGTGCCAGCAGCTTAAGAGGATCAGGGGAGCAGTTCTTC
>TRBD1|.|TRBJ1-2|TRBV12-5
CASGRSGGYGYTF
TGTGCTAGTGGCCGATCAGGGGGCTATGGCTACACCTTC
>.|.|TRBJ2-3|TRBV5-1
CASSSTHLGGTDTQYF
TGCGCCAGCAGCTCGACTCACTTGGGAGGCACAGATACGCAGTATTTT
>TRBD1|.|TRBJ1-5|TRBV19
CASSPPGTGGISNQPQHF
TGTGCCAGTAGCCCACCCGGTACAGGGGGCATAAGCAATCAGCCCCAGCATTTT
>.|.|TRBJ2-3|TRBV7-2
CASSLRGARGDTQYF
TGTGCCAGCAGCTTACGGGGGGCCAGGGGAGATACGCAGTATTTT
>.|.|TRBJ1-5|TRBV5-5
CASTPSVGSWQPQHF
TGTGCCAGCACCCCGAGTGTGGGTAGCTGGCAGCCCCAGCATTTT
>.|.|TRBJ1-1|TRBV5-1
CASSFRGEVTEAFF
TGCGCCAGCAGCTTCAGGGGAGAGGTCACTGAAGCTTTCTTT
>TRBD2|.|TRBJ2-7|TRBV2
CASSVRGLAGAEQYF
TGTGCCAGCAGTGTGAGGGGACTAGCGGGGGCCGAGCAGTACTTC
>TRBD1|.|TRBJ2-7|TRBV18
CASSPSGGTYEQYF
TGTGCCAGCTCACCGTCAGGGGGTACCTACGAGCAGTACTTC
>TRBD2|.|TRBJ2-3|TRBV19
CASSMGTSGGGGLDTQYF
TGTGCCAGTAGTATGGGGACTAGCGGGGGCGGCGGTCTAGATACGCAGTATTTT
>TRBD2|few|TRBJ2-5|TRBV3-1/TRBV3-2
CASSQEPGRAGETQYF
TGTGCCAGCAGCCAAGAACCCGGGAGGGCCGGGGAGACCCAGTACTTC
>.|.|TRBJ2-1|TRBV7-6
CASSLRQGMNEQFF
TGTGCCAGCAGCTTAAGGCAGGGCATGAATGAGCAGTTCTTC
>.|.|TRBJ2-2|TRBV2
CASRTGLHTGELFF
TGTGCCAGCAGGACGGGACTCCACACCGGGGAGCTGTTTTTT
>.|.|TRBJ2-3|TRBV5-5
CASSAGSTDTQYF
TGTGCCAGCAGCGCAGGCTCCACAGATACGCAGTATTTT
>TRBD1|.|TRBJ1-2|TRBV7-2
CASSSGTGRSFDYGYTF
TGTGCCAGCAGCTCAGGGACAGGGAGGAGTTTTGACTATGGCTACACCTTC